One TCR beta chain is described in this entry. Germline CDR1 reads WSHSY; CDR2 reads SAAADI. CDR3 length equals 13 residues. Drawing of peripheral blood yielded roughly 10 milliliters from each donor. A sample-barcoded 5' primer and a J-beta primer mix were used in a second PCR of about 7 to 12 cycles. The template-switch adaptor was a 5' adaptor with 12 random nucleotides. It tagged each cDNA molecule. At least 3 million CDR3-containing paired-end reads were obtained per sample. TCRdb ran MiXCR on the 5' RACE reads and lists one entry per CDR3 protein. The table shows some 1.1 million distinct CDR3 sequences, with more than 30% occurring only once. These data belong to a study of blood T cells in healthy people across ages. Study details: For every two T cells, template switching captured about one barcoded beta molecule.

V usage is TRBV10-2 and J usage is TRBJ2-5, with D uncertain. The end of the DNA fits TRBJ2-7 better, so the J call may be wrong. This sequence originates from a young man in good health. The sample was blood. The CDR3 DNA follows: TGCGCCAGCAGTGAGGCCAGAAACTACGAGCAGTACTTC. Translating gives CASSEARNYEQYF.